The 3 T cell receptor beta chains presented below share a single source sample, sequenced in a study of blood T cells in healthy people across ages. Alongside a J-beta primer mix, a sample-barcoded 5' primer served in a second PCR lasting about 6 to 11 cycles. Each CDR3 protein is one row after TCRdb ran MiXCR on the 5' RACE reads. The sample holds more than 1,400,000 distinct CDR3 sequences, approximately 40% seen once. The sequenced sample consisted of blood. These TCRs come from a woman aged 18-29 years in good health.

The sample holds a few counts of this clonotype. At one boundary the junction diverges from the germline segment, which might be a read error. The chain carries TRBV7-7 and TRBJ2-1; 8 bases agree with TRBD1. Germline V gene sequence: CDR1 SSHAT, CDR2 FNYEAQ (reference sequence). The CDR3 is made up of 14 amino acids. The CDR3 protein is CASSGQGGRDEQFF. The CDR3 coding sequence is TGTGCTAGCAGCGGACAGGGAGGACGGGATGAGCAGTTCTTC.

This chain links TRBV20-1 with TRBJ1-2; D unresolved. The germline V gene has CDR1 DFQATT and CDR2 SNEGSKA (reference sequence). The ends were cut back, 0 bases at V and 8 bases at J, with 7 bases in the middle. The CDR3 length is 11 residues. The CDR3 region has the DNA TGCAGTGCTAGAGAAAGCAGGGGCTACACCTTC. The encoded protein is CSARESRGYTF.

This clonotype has just one count. The gene calls are TRBV6-2 or TRBV6-3 and TRBJ1-1; 8 nucleotides agree with TRBD1. In germline, CDR1 is MNHEY, CDR2 SVGEGT. The V segment lost 1 base and the J segment 7 bases; nucleotides outside the gene matches: 11. The CDR3 sequence is 16 residues long. CDR3 DNA sequence: TGTGCCAGCAGTTACTACTCAGGGGGCGCGGGGATTGAAGCTTTCTTT. Its translation: CASSYYSGGAGIEAFF.